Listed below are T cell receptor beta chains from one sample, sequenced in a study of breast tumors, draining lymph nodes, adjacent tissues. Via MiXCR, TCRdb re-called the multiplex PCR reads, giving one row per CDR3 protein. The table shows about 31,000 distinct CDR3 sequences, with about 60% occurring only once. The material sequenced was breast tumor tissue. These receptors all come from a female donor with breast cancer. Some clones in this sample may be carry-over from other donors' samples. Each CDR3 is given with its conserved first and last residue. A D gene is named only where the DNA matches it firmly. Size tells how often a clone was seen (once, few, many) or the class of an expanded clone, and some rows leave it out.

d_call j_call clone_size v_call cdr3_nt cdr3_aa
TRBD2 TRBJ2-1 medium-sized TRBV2 TGTGCCAGCAGTGACCCAGCGGGGGACTACAATGAGCAGTTCTTC CASSDPAGDYNEQFF
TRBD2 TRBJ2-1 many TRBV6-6 TGTGCCAGCAGCCGAAGCGGGAGGGCCCCTAATGAGCAGTTCTTC CASSRSGRAPNEQFF
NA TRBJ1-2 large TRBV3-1 TGTGCCAGCAGCCAAGGGTGGGGTTACACCTTC CASSQGWGYTF
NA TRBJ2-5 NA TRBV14 TGTGCCAGCAGCCCCTTGGGGGGTCTAAGGGGCGAGACCCAGTACTTC CASSPLGGLRGETQYF
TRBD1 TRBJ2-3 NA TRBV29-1 TGCAGCGTTTCTAGGACAGGGGTCTCAGATACGCAGTATTTT CSVSRTGVSDTQYF
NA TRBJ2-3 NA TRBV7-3 TGTGCCAGCAGCTTGCTGGGGAGCCGCACAGATACGCAGTATTTT CASSLLGSRTDTQYF
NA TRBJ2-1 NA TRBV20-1 TGCAGTGCTAGAGATGCCTCCCTTGGAACGGGCCCGAAGCAGTTCTTC CSARDASLGTGPKQFF
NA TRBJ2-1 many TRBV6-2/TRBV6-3 TGTGCCAGCAGTTACTCGAGTTCGCGACCGTACAATGAGCAGTTCTTC CASSYSSSRPYNEQFF
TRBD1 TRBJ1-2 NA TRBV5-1 TGCGCCAGCAGCTCAGACAGGGGGTATGGCTACACCTTC CASSSDRGYGYTF
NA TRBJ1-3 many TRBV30 TGTGCCTGGAGTGCAACAGGCTCTGGAAACACCATATATTTT CAWSATGSGNTIYF
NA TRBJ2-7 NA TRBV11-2 TGTGCCAGCCGCCCCGCCCGCACAGGCTGGAACGAGCAGTACTTC CASRPARTGWNEQYF
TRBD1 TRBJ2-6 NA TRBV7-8 TGCGCCAGCAGCCGAACAGGGGACGGGGCCAGCGTCCTGACTTTC CASSRTGDGASVLTF
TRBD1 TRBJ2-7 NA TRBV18 TGTGCCAGCTCACCCGGGACAGGGGCCTACGAGCAGTACTTC CASSPGTGAYEQYF
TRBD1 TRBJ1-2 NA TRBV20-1 TGCAGTGCGACCCCACAGGGGACTCCTTTTAACTATGGCTACACCTTC CSATPQGTPFNYGYTF
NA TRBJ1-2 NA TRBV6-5 TGTGCCAGCAGTCAAGACCGGGACATTCGGAATGGCTACACCTTC CASSQDRDIRNGYTF
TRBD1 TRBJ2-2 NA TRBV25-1 TGTGCCAGCACCGGGACAGGATACACCGGGGAGCTGTTTTTT CASTGTGYTGELFF
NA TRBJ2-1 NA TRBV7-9 TGTGCCAGCAGGGGGGGACACTTCAATGAGCAGTTCTTC CASRGGHFNEQFF
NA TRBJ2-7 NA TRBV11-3 TGTGCCAGCAGCTCAAAGGGGGAAACTGACTACGAGCAGTACTTC CASSSKGETDYEQYF
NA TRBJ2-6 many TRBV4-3 TGCGCCAGCAGCCAATGGGCGGGGGCCAACGTCCTGACTTTC CASSQWAGANVLTF
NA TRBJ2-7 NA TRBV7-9 TGTGCCAGCAGCTGGCAAGCCTACGAGCAGTACTTC CASSWQAYEQYF
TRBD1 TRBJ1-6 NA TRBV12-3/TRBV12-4 TGTGCCAGCAGTTTCGGACAGGGGAATTCACCCCTCCACTTT CASSFGQGNSPLHF
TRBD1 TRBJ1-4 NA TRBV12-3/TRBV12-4 TGTGCCAGCAGTTTGGGGGACAGGGAATCCACTAATGAAAGACTGTTTTTT CASSLGDRESTNERLFF
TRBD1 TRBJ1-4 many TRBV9 TGTGCCAGCAGCGTATCCCCAACAGGGGGAGGGGTGAATGAAAAACTGTTTTTT CASSVSPTGGGVNEKLFF
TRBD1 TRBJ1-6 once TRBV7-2 TGTGCCAGCAGCTTAGTCTCCCAGGGCAGGGGGTCACCCCTCCACTTT CASSLVSQGRGSPLHF
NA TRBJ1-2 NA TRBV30 TGTGCCTGGAGTGTAGGGGTTTTGGATGGCTACACCTTC CAWSVGVLDGYTF
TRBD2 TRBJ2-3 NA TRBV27 TGTGCCAGCAGTCTACACCCTAGCGGGAACACAGATACGCAGTATTTC CASSLHPSGNTDTQYF
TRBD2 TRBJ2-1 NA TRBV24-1 TGTGCCACCAGTGATTTAAGGGCGGGGGGTCACAATGAGCAGTTCTTC CATSDLRAGGHNEQFF
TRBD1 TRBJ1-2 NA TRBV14 TGTGCCAGCAGCCCGAGTACAGGGGGCTATGGCTACACCTTC CASSPSTGGYGYTF
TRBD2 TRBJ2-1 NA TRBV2 TGTGCCAGCGGGAGACTAGCGGGAGTAGGGGAGCAGTTCTTC CASGRLAGVGEQFF
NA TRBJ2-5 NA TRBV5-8 TGTGCCAGCAGCTCCAGGTACCAAGAGACCCAGTACTTC CASSSRYQETQYF
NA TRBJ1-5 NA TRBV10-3 TGTGCCATCAGTGAGAGGGGGGCAAATCAGCCCCAGCATTTT CAISERGANQPQHF
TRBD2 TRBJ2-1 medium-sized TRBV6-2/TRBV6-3 TGTGCCAGCAGTCAGAGGGCTAGCGGAATGAATGAGCAGTTCTTC CASSQRASGMNEQFF
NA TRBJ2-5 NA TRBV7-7 TGTGCTAGCAGCCAATCCGGGGAGACCCAGTACTTC CASSQSGETQYF
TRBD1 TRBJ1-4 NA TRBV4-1 TGCGCCAGCAGCCAAGGGACAGGGGATGAAAAACTGTTTTTT CASSQGTGDEKLFF
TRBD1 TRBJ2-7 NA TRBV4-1 TGCGCCAGCAGCCAAGATATATATGGGACAGGGCAATCCTACGAGCAGTACTTC CASSQDIYGTGQSYEQYF
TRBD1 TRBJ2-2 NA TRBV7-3 TGTGCCACCGGGGGACAGGATCAGAACACCGGGGAGCTGTTTTTT CATGGQDQNTGELFF
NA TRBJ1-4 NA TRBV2 TGTGCCAGCCGAGGAAGGACGGCTAATGAAAAACTGTTTTTT CASRGRTANEKLFF
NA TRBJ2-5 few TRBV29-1 TGCAGCGTTGGGGGGGAAACGGAGACCCAGTACTTC CSVGGETETQYF
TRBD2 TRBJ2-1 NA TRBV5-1 TGCGCCAGCAAGGGGGAAGTAGCGGGAGTGGGACATGGTGAGCAGTTCTTC CASKGEVAGVGHGEQFF
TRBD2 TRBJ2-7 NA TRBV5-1 TGCGCCAGCAAAGGGGCAGTAGGGAGGGCTTACGAGCAGTACTTC CASKGAVGRAYEQYF
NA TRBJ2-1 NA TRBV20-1 TGCAGTGCCCTTCTGACCTACAATGAGCAGTTCTTC CSALLTYNEQFF
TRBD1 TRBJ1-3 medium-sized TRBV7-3 TGTGCCAGCAGCTTAACCGGTGGACAGGGAGCCGGAAACACCATATATTTT CASSLTGGQGAGNTIYF
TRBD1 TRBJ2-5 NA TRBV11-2 TGTGCCAGCAGCTGGACAGGGGGCCGTGACCAAGAGACCCAGTACTTC CASSWTGGRDQETQYF
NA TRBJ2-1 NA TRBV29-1 TGCAGTGACTGGGGGGTTTCGAACAATGAGCAGTTCTTT CSDWGVSNNEQFF
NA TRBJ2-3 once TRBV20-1 TGCGGTGGAGGATTTCAGGATACGCAGTATTTT CGGGFQDTQYF
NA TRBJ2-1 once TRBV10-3 TGTGCCATCAGTGAGTCATGGAATGAGCAGTTCTTC CAISESWNEQFF
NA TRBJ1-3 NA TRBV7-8 TGTGCCAGCAGCTTAGAGGGCATATCCGGAAACACCATATATTTT CASSLEGISGNTIYF
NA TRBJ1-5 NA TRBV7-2 TGTGCCAGCAGCTTTCTCCGGGACAGCAATCAGCCCCAGCATTTT CASSFLRDSNQPQHF
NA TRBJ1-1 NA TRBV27 TGTGCCAGCAGTTTATCGCCGGGGATTGACGCTGAAGCTTTCTTT CASSLSPGIDAEAFF
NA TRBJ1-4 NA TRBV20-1 TGCAGTGCTAGACAAGGAGGTTCAACTAATGAAAAACTGTTTTTT CSARQGGSTNEKLFF
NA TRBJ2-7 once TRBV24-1 TGCGCCAGCAGTGATCATTTCGGGGGTAGTTTCGAGCAGTACTTC CASSDHFGGSFEQYF
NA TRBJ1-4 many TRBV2 TGTGCCACTACAACATGGGATCGGGCCCGACCTCAAGAACTGTTTTTT CATTTWDRARPQELFF
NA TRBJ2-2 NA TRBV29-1 TGCAGCGTTGAAGGGGAAACAGACGCGAACACCGGGGAGCTGTTTTTT CSVEGETDANTGELFF
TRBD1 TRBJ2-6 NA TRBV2 TGTGCCAGCAGGCGACAGGGGAATTCTGGGGCCAACGTCCTGACTTTC CASRRQGNSGANVLTF
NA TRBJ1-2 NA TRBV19 TGTGCCAGTCCAGGGAGGCAGTTTGGCTACACCTTC CASPGRQFGYTF
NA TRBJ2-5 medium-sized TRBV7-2 TGTGCCAGCAGCTTAGGACGCGGGACAGCCGTGGAGACCCAGTACTTC CASSLGRGTAVETQYF
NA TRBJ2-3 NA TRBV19 TGTGCCAGCCAAGGACATCAGTCAGATACGCAGTATTTT CASQGHQSDTQYF
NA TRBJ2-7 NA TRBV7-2 TGTGCCAGCAGCTCGAGGGGATGGTACGACGACGAGCAGTACTTC CASSSRGWYDDEQYF
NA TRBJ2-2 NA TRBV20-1 TGCAGTGCTAGAAGTAGGGAGAAGAACACCGGGGAGCTGTTTTTT CSARSREKNTGELFF